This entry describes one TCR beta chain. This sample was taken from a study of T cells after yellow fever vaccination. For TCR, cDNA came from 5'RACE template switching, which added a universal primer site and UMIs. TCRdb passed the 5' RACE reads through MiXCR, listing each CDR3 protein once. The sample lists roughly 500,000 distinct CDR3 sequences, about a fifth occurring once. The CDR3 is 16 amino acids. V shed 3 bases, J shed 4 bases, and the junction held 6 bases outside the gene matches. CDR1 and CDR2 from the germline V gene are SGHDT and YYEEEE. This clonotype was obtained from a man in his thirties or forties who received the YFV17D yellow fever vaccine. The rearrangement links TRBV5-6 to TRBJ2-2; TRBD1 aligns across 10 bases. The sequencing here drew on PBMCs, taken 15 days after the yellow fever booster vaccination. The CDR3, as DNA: TGTGCCAGCAGCTGGACAGGGGGTAGTTTCACCGGGGAGCTGTTTTTT. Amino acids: CASSWTGGSFTGELFF. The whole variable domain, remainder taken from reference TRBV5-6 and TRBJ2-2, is DAGVTQSPTHLIKTRGQQVTLRCSPKSGHDTVSWYQQALGQGPQFIFQYYEEEERQRGNFPDRFSGHQFPNYSSELNVNALLLGDSALYLCASSWTGGSFTGELFFGEGSRLTVL.